The clone carrying this T cell receptor (beta chain) was picked up one time. Its antigen is unknown. The CDR3 consists of 15 residues. CDR1 and CDR2 (germline): SEHNR, FQNEAQ (reference sequence). Trimming took 5 bases from V and 2 from J; bases not matched to a gene: 4. The data derive from a study of graft-versus-host responses after intestinal transplantation. TCRdb's table, derived via immunoSEQ multiplex PCR, lists solely in-frame clones and lacks some. The profile shows around 120,000 clones, 85% to 95% of them singletons. The specimen was unstimulated CD8+ T cells sorted from spleen or lymph node cells, collected before intestinal transplant. The sequence derives from a human donor who received an intestinal transplant. The chain is built from TRBV7-9 and TRBJ2-5, with 11 bases fitting TRBD1. The DNA of the CDR3 is TGTGCCAGCAGCGGGGACAGGGGGGATCAAGAGACCCAGTACTTC. It yields the protein CASSGDRGDQETQYF.